Below are 3 T cell receptor beta chains sequenced from a single sample in a study of T cell responses to AZD1222 COVID-19 vaccine. Clones were sequenced by immunoSEQ multiplex PCR, and TCRdb holds only the in-frame ones, with some missing. In the table there are more than 85,000 clones, around 82% of which are singletons. The specimen comprised peripheral blood, sampled on day 0 of AZD1222 vaccination. These receptors were taken from an adult in good health.

This clone appeared a few times. The chain joins TRBV28 to TRBJ2-2; either TRBD1 or TRBD2 may fit D (5 bases each). Germline V gene data show CDR1 as MDHEN and CDR2 as SYDVKM. V was shortened by 5 bases and J by 3 bases, with 25 bases between the two germline ends. The CDR3 sequence is 19 residues long. The DNA of the CDR3 is TGTGCCAGCAGTCCGACACTACCGGGTCCCTTGGGGGACACCGGGGAGCTGTTTTTT. Translated, it gives CASSPTLPGPLGDTGELFF.

The chain employs TRBV7-2 and TRBJ2-1; TRBD2 aligns across 10 bases. Germline V CDR1 and CDR2: SGHTA, FQGNSA. This CDR3 contains 15 residues. V lost 8 bases and J lost 3; bases outside the gene matches: 7. The CDR3 nucleotides are TGTGCCAGCGCTCGGGCTAGCGGGAGCTACAATGAGCAGTTCTTC. Translated: CASARASGSYNEQFF.

The V and J genes are TRBV3-1 (or the pseudogene TRBV3-2) and TRBJ2-3; unclear D gene. The ends were cut back, 3 bases at V and 4 bases at J, with 11 bases in the middle. This CDR3 is built from 14 residues. The V gene's germline CDR1 is LGHDT and CDR2 YNNKEL (reference sequence). CDR3 region: CASSHQYGSDTQYF. In DNA, the CDR3 is TGTGCCAGCAGCCATCAATACGGGTCAGATACGCAGTATTTT.